The rows below give T cell receptor beta chains drawn from one sample of a study of T cell responses to AZD1222 COVID-19 vaccine. Measured with immunoSEQ multiplex PCR; TCRdb has only the in-frame clones, and not every one. The sample lists around 88,000 clones; roughly 86% were seen once. The material was peripheral blood, obtained on day 0 of AZD1222 vaccination. The origin of the receptors is an adult in good health. Each CDR3 is given with its conserved first and last residue. Each record gives: clone size, CDR3 length, V gene, D gene, J gene, CDR3 DNA, CDR3 protein. A D gene is named only where the DNA matches it firmly. For some rows the clone size is stated as once, few or many, or as a class when expanded; others skip it.

NA	15	TRBV2	NA	TRBJ2-7	TGTGCCAGCAGTGAAGGGTGGCGGAGCTCCTACGAGCAGTACTTC	CASSEGWRSSYEQYF
NA	15	TRBV7-8	NA	TRBJ1-3	TGTGCCAGCAGCGGACGGACCGTCTCTGGAAACACCATATATTTT	CASSGRTVSGNTIYF
few	16	TRBV5-4	TRBD1	TRBJ2-2	TGTGCCAGCAGCTTGCTGGGACAGGGGGCCACCGGGGAGCTGTTTTTT	CASSLLGQGATGELFF
once	13	TRBV10-3	NA	TRBJ1-5	TGTGCCATCAGTGAGGCCGGCAATCAGCCCCAGCATTTT	CAISEAGNQPQHF
NA	15	TRBV4-2	NA	TRBJ1-5	TGTGCCAGCAGCCAAGATCCCGATCCGAATCAGCCCCAGCATTTT	CASSQDPDPNQPQHF
NA	16	TRBV5-1	TRBD2	TRBJ2-7	TGCGCCAGCAGCTCAGGACTAGCGGGAGATGTTTACGAGCAGTACTTC	CASSSGLAGDVYEQYF
NA	15	TRBV28	NA	TRBJ2-2	TGTGCCAGCAGTCCCCCCGGCCGGTTGGGCGGGGAGCTGTTTTTT	CASSPPGRLGGELFF
NA	14	TRBV28	TRBD1	TRBJ1-6	TGTGCCATCCCCGGGGACAGTCGGAATTCACCCCTCCACTTT	CAIPGDSRNSPLHF
NA	14	TRBV19	TRBD2	TRBJ2-7	TGTGCCAGTAGTGCCGGACTAGCAGGCTACGAGCAGTACTTC	CASSAGLAGYEQYF
medium-sized	13	TRBV27	NA	TRBJ1-6	TGTGCCAGCAGTGGGGGGGGCTCTTCACCCCTCCACTTT	CASSGGGSSPLHF